This T cell receptor beta chain was sequenced for a study of T cells in Graves' hyperthyroidism and ophthalmopathy. To note about this clonotype: Just one base apart from a much larger clone, this may be a read error.

The trim removed 8 bases at V and 0 bases at J, leaving 3 bases unmatched. CDR3 length: 14 residues. Germline CDR1 MNHNS, CDR2 SASEGT. Amplified regions were TCR beta CDR3 sequences from RNA transcripts. HTBI primers were employed in a first-round RT-PCR of the TCR CDR3. A single record per CDR3 protein comes from TCRdb applying MiXCR to the multiplex PCR reads. The sample lists under 700,000 distinct CDR3 sequences, more than 45% occurring once. The TCR was taken from a young woman with Graves' hyperthyroidism. The chain has TRBV6-1 and TRBJ1-1, with 10 positions matching TRBD1. The sequenced sample was peripheral blood or thyroid tissue (not recorded which). The CDR3 nucleotides read TGTGCCAGCGGGACAGGGGACGTGAACACTGAAGCTTTCTTT. Amino acids: CASGTGDVNTEAFF.